One sample yielded the 27 T cell receptor beta chains listed below, sequenced in a study of T cells after posttransplantation cyclophosphamide. Sampled 1 year posttransplant, controls received myeloablative marrow transplants, methotrexate and a calcineurin inhibitor. Clones were read by immunoSEQ multiplex PCR, and TCRdb kept only the in-frame ones, dropping some. The repertoire holds more than 9,500 clones, with approximately 81% as singletons. Sequenced material: PBMCs, taken about 350 days after allogeneic stem cell transplant with calcineurin inhibitor and methotrexate. The origin of the receptors is a male patient in his thirties who received an allogeneic stem cell transplant from an unrelated donor, was CMV-positive, and had acute GVHD only. A share of the T cells may be of graft donor origin.

The rearrangement joins TRBV6-5 to TRBJ1-6; D is unresolved. Trimming took off 2 bases at V and 5 bases at J, with 7 bases between the two ends. The CDR3 is made up of 14 amino acids. CDR1 MNHEY and CDR2 SVGAGI come from the germline V gene. Here the CDR3 DNA reads TGTGCCAGCAGTTACGCGGGGAATAATTCACCCCTCCACTTT. Amino acid sequence: CASSYAGNNSPLHF.

This rearrangement joins TRBV27 to TRBJ1-1; weak D call: TRBD1 (5 bases). Trimming stripped 2 bases from V and 4 bases from J, with 8 bases between. There are 13 residues in the CDR3. Germline V gene data show CDR1 as MNHEY and CDR2 as SMNVEV (reference sequence). The CDR3 sequence is CASSLRGSTEAFF. CDR3 nucleotides: TGTGCCAGCAGTTTAAGGGGATCCACTGAAGCTTTCTTT.

This chain connects TRBV27 to TRBJ2-3; the match to TRBD2 covers 8 bases. The junction had 7 bases not matched to a gene; V was cut back by 0 bases and J by 5 bases. The V gene's germline CDR1 is MNHEY and CDR2 SMNVEV (reference sequence). The CDR3 covers 16 residues. The chain's CDR3 is CASSLSWTSLGDTQYF. The CDR3 DNA sequence: TGTGCCAGCAGTTTATCTTGGACTAGCCTGGGAGATACGCAGTATTTT.

The rearrangement joins TRBV19 to TRBJ2-3, with 10 bases identical to TRBD2. Germline loops: CDR1 LNHDA, CDR2 SQIVND (reference sequence). There are 15 residues in the CDR3. V trimming: 7 bases; J trimming: 3 bases; junction bases outside the gene matches: 7. CDR3 protein: CASTLAGVGTDTQYF. CDR3 coding DNA: TGTGCCAGTACCCTAGCGGGAGTAGGAACAGATACGCAGTATTTT.

The rearrangement links TRBV11-3 to TRBJ2-7; D is undetermined. The CDR3 runs 18 residues. Germline CDR1 reads SGHNT; CDR2 reads YENEEA. Trimming shortened V by 4 bases and J by 2 bases, and 24 bases separated the two germline ends. The CDR3: CASSSLPSVRAPAYEQYF. CDR3 in DNA: TGTGCCAGCAGCTCCCTCCCTAGTGTTCGAGCGCCGGCCTACGAGCAGTACTTC.

This chain joins TRBV15 and TRBJ1-5; D uncertain. From germline, CDR1 is LNHNV and CDR2 YYDKDF (reference sequence). V was trimmed by 0 bases and J by 0 bases, leaving 6 bases between them. This CDR3 spans 15 amino acids. The DNA of the CDR3 is TGTGCCACCAGCAGAGAGTCTTATAGCAATCAGCCCCAGCATTTT. Its protein is CATSRESYSNQPQHF.

The sample holds a few counts of this clone. The J gene is TRBJ1-5, the V gene TRBV6-5; weak D call: TRBD1 (6 bases). CDR1 and CDR2 (germline): MNHEY, SVGAGI. Trimming removed 6 bases from V and 3 bases from J, with 9 bases in between. The CDR3 loop spans 13 amino acids. DNA for the CDR3: TGTGCCAGCAGCACAGGGAACAATCAGCCCCAGCATTTT. Translated: CASSTGNNQPQHF.

This chain uses TRBV4-1 with TRBJ2-3; 10 nucleotides match TRBD2. This CDR3 spans 19 amino acids. Germline CDR1 and CDR2: MGHRA and YSYEKL. V was pared by 0 bases and J by 8 bases, with 17 bases of the junction left unmatched. CDR3 residues: CASSQDRWEALAGTATQYF. In DNA, the CDR3 is TGCGCCAGCAGCCAAGATAGGTGGGAGGCACTAGCGGGGACCGCTACGCAGTATTTT.

The genes are TRBV5-1 and TRBJ1-1; D is perhaps TRBD1 (6 bases). The CDR3 spans 16 residues. In germline, CDR1 is SGHRS, CDR2 YFSETQ. The germline V and J ends were trimmed by 3 bases and 0 bases, with 15 bases remaining between them. The DNA for the CDR3 is TGCGCCAGCAGCTCCCTACCGACAGGTATGAACACTGAAGCTTTCTTT. It encodes CASSSLPTGMNTEAFF. Full variable domain (missing parts from reference TRBV5-1 and TRBJ1-1): KAGVTQTPRYLIKTRGQQVTLSCSPISGHRSVSWYQQTPGQGLQFLFEYFSETQRNKGNFPGRFSGRQFSNSRSEMNVSTLELGDSALYLCASSSLPTGMNTEAFFGQGTRLTVV.

The chain has TRBV5-1 and TRBJ1-2; no reliable D call. Trimming took 4 bases from V and 6 from J, leaving 16 bases between them. This CDR3 region has 14 residues. Germline V gene data show CDR1 as SGHRS and CDR2 as YFSETQ. CDR3 bases: TGCGCCAGCAGCCCTGGGCAGGAGGTGAATGGCTACACCTTC. Translation gives CASSPGQEVNGYTF.

J is TRBJ1-2 and V is TRBV27; perhaps TRBD1 as D (6 bases). V was clipped by 1 base and J by 8 bases, with 20 bases between them. Looked up from germline, CDR1 is MNHEY and CDR2 is SMNVEV (reference sequence). This CDR3 has 16 amino acids. The CDR3 protein is CASSLWSPGAPEGYTF. CDR3 coding DNA: TGTGCCAGCAGTTTATGGAGTCCAGGGGCCCCTGAAGGCTACACCTTC.

This clone occurred once. V usage is TRBV18 and J usage is TRBJ2-7; 9 bases are a match to TRBD1. J gave up 5 bases and V 4 bases, and 6 bases lay outside the gene matches. The CDR3 is 14 residues long. Per the germline V gene, CDR1 is KGHSH and CDR2 is LQKENI. CDR3 nucleotide sequence: TGTGCCAGCTCACGGGGGACAGGGCGAAACGAGCAGTACTTC. Its protein product is CASSRGTGRNEQYF.

This clone was recorded once. This chain joins TRBV5-1 and TRBJ2-5, with 9 positions matching TRBD2. After removal of 4 bases from V and 5 bases from J, the junction contained 3 bases not matched to a gene. Germline lookup yields CDR1 SGHRS and CDR2 YFSETQ. The CDR3 length is 13 residues. CDR3 coding DNA: TGCGCCAGCAGCCTACTAGCGGGCGAGACCCAGTACTTC. This translates into CASSLLAGETQYF.

Only one count was recorded for this clone. The J gene is TRBJ1-4, the V gene TRBV5-1, with D possibly being TRBD1 (5 bases). Trimming shortened V by 0 bases and J by 0 bases, and 9 bases separated the two germline ends. Germline V CDR1 and CDR2: SGHRS, YFSETQ. CDR3 size: 16 residues. The DNA for the CDR3 is TGCGCCAGCAGCTTGGGACAGCCAGCAACTAATGAAAAACTGTTTTTT. Translation: CASSLGQPATNEKLFF.

This clone came up once. The chain is built from TRBV5-1 and TRBJ2-3; D is unclear. The V and J ends lost 0 bases and 2 bases respectively, with 7 bases between them. Germline V CDR1 and CDR2: SGHRS, YFSETQ. This CDR3 has 14 amino acids. The CDR3: CASSLGQYTDTQYF. The CDR3 DNA reads as TGCGCCAGCAGCTTGGGGCAGTACACAGATACGCAGTATTTT.

V gene TRBV25-1 combines with J gene TRBJ2-2, with TRBD1 matching over 7 bases. V was clipped by 6 bases and J by 6 bases; unmatched bases: 7. The CDR3 consists of 14 residues. In germline, CDR1 is MGHDK, CDR2 SYGVNS. The CDR3 loop reads CASRQTTGAGELFF. CDR3 sequence (DNA): TGTGCCAGCAGGCAAACTACAGGGGCCGGGGAGCTGTTTTTT.

The chain employs TRBV2 and TRBJ1-1; a possible D gene is TRBD1 (6 bases). V was trimmed by 1 base and J by 9 bases, leaving 12 bases between them. The CDR3 consists of 13 residues. Germline assignment: CDR1 SNHLY and CDR2 FYNNEI. DNA for the CDR3: TGTGCCAGCAGTGAAGGTTCCACAGGGCAAGCTTTCTTT. The encoded protein is CASSEGSTGQAFF.

The chain joins TRBV27 to TRBJ2-7; D may be TRBD1 (5 bases). V gave up 8 bases and J gave up 3 bases, with 17 bases separating them. Germline values: CDR1 MNHEY, CDR2 SMNVEV (reference sequence). The CDR3 contains 14 residues. The CDR3 is CASGRQNTNYEQYF. CDR3 bases: TGTGCCAGCGGCCGACAGAACACAAACTACGAGCAGTACTTC.

This chain uses TRBV4-1 with TRBJ2-7; TRBD1 is a possible D gene (6 bases). CDR3 length: 15 residues. CDR1 MGHRA and CDR2 YSYEKL come from the germline V gene. V was shortened by 0 bases and J by 6 bases, with 15 bases between the two germline ends. CDR3 amino acids: CASSQDVGTWPEQYF. The CDR3 DNA reads TGCGCCAGCAGCCAAGATGTGGGGACATGGCCCGAGCAGTACTTC.

The chain is built from TRBV4-1 and TRBJ1-4; TRBD1 matches at 7 bases. The V gene's germline CDR1 is MGHRA and CDR2 YSYEKL. V was pared by 5 bases and J by 7 bases, with 10 bases of the junction left unmatched. The CDR3 runs to 15 residues. The CDR3 protein is CASSVGEAGGEKLFF. The CDR3 bases are TGCGCCAGCAGCGTAGGGGAAGCAGGGGGTGAAAAACTGTTTTTT.

The chain recombines TRBV19 with TRBJ2-7; tentative D call: TRBD2 (5 bases). This CDR3 region has 15 residues. V dropped 0 bases and J dropped 1 base, with 10 bases sitting between them. CDR1 is LNHDA, CDR2 SQIVND, per germline (reference sequence). The CDR3 protein is CASSIDLAGSYEQYF. The CDR3, as DNA: TGTGCCAGTAGTATAGACCTAGCTGGTTCCTACGAGCAGTACTTC.

The chain couples TRBV7-9 to TRBJ1-1; D uncertain. The V end lost 4 bases, the J end lost 10 bases, and 13 bases lay between the germline ends. CDR1 and CDR2 (germline): SEHNR, FQNEAQ (reference sequence). The CDR3 consists of 12 residues. The CDR3, as DNA: TGTGCCAGCAGCTCCAGACCGTCGGGAGCTTTCTTT. Translating gives CASSSRPSGAFF.

This clone was picked up one time. This chain links TRBV7-6 with TRBJ1-1; possible D gene TRBD1, 6 bases. This CDR3 comprises 14 residues. Trimming stripped 5 bases from V and 4 bases from J, with 14 bases between. Germline V gene data show CDR1 as SGHVS and CDR2 as FNYEAQ. This CDR3 reads CASSQQGGGTEAFF. CDR3 in DNA: TGTGCCAGCAGCCAACAGGGAGGGGGCACTGAAGCTTTCTTT.

J is TRBJ2-7 and V is TRBV29-1; the match to TRBD2 covers 14 bases. Germline trimming cut 1 base from V and 9 bases from J; bases unmatched to any gene: 11. The CDR3 length is 16 residues. From germline, CDR1 is SQVTM and CDR2 ANQGSEA. This chain's CDR3 is CSVEGRAGLAGDRQYF. CDR3 nucleotides: TGCAGCGTTGAAGGAAGGGCGGGACTAGCGGGAGATCGGCAGTACTTC.

The J gene is TRBJ1-2, the V gene TRBV2, with a weak D call TRBD1 (5 bases). V was cut by 9 bases and J by 8 bases, with 13 bases left in between. CDR3 length: 11 amino acids. Per the germline V gene, CDR1 is SNHLY and CDR2 is FYNNEI. CDR3 coding DNA: TGTGCCAGTGCCCAGCAGGGAGGCTACACCTTC. It codes for CASAQQGGYTF.

This rearrangement joins TRBV7-3 to TRBJ2-5, with D possibly matching TRBD2 (5 bases). The V end was cut by 5 bases, the J end by 5 bases, with 12 bases between. Germline CDR1 is SGHTA and CDR2 is FQGTGA. The CDR3 extends over 13 amino acids. In DNA, the CDR3 is TGTGCCAGCAGCGCCGGGGTCGAGGAGACCCAGTACTTC. Its protein product is CASSAGVEETQYF.

This clone was detected a few times. For the CDR3, the DNA is TGTGCCAGCAGCTTAGGGGAGGCTGCAGCTTTCTTT. Translated, it gives CASSLGEAAAFF. The gene calls are TRBV7-9 and TRBJ1-1; D remains ambiguous. The CDR3 contains 12 residues. Germline CDR1 is SEHNR and CDR2 is FQNEAQ (reference sequence). Trimming removed 1 base at V and 10 bases at J, with 10 bases between.